What follows are 3 T cell receptor beta chains derived from one specimen sequenced in a study of cytomegalovirus exposure and HLA in healthy donors. Both 60 Vbeta primers and 13 Jbeta primers went into the PCR. TCRdb's copy holds only in-frame clones and misses some; the assay was immunoSEQ multiplex PCR. Here the sample spans about 68,000 clones, about 81% being singletons. The specimen was PBMCs. The receptors come from a human donor in good health.

As DNA, the CDR3 is TGTGCCAGCAGCTACGATCTACCGCGGGCTTTCTTT. Its translation: CASSYDLPRAFF. The gene calls are TRBV7-2 and TRBJ1-1; D is unresolved. The germline gives CDR1 SGHTA, CDR2 FQGNSA. CDR3 length equals 12 residues. Trimming took 4 bases from V and 11 from J, leaving 14 bases between them.

This clone was seen a handful of times. The gene calls are TRBV11-1 and TRBJ2-1, with TRBD2 as a possible D gene (5 bases). V was shortened by 6 bases and J by 4 bases, with 10 bases between the two germline ends. The germline V gene has CDR1 SGHAT and CDR2 FQDESV (reference sequence). CDR3 length equals 13 residues. The CDR3 here is CASRGDTYNEQFF. CDR3 bases: TGTGCCAGCAGGGGAGACACGTACAATGAGCAGTTCTTC.

The J gene is TRBJ1-1, the V gene TRBV6-5, with D possibly being TRBD1 (5 bases). Trimming stripped 6 bases from V and 6 bases from J, with 14 bases between. This CDR3 has 13 residues. Per the germline V gene, CDR1 is MNHEY and CDR2 is SVGAGI. CDR3 sequence reads: CASSRPGDAEAFF. Here the CDR3 DNA reads TGTGCCAGCAGCCGCCCGGGGGACGCTGAAGCTTTCTTT.